The rows below give T cell receptor beta chains drawn from one sample of a study of blood T cell repertoires in COVID-19. Here immunoSEQ multiplex PCR was the method, and the copy in TCRdb shows in-frame clones only, minus some. Found here are 200,000 to 250,000 clones, over 75% of them singletons; the top ten hold about 9.9%. Sequencing input: peripheral blood. The receptor source for this set is a man aged 50-59 years with COVID-19, enrolled during active disease. The CDR3 runs from the conserved cysteine through the conserved F or W. The D gene is left open where the match is weak. Expanded clones get a size class; other rows say once, few or many, or leave the size out.

v_gene: TRBV27; d_gene: TRBD2; abundance: NA; j_gene: TRBJ2-7; CDR3aa: CASSSFHGTSGSISYEQYF; CDR3nt: TGTGCCAGCAGTTCTTTCCACGGGACTAGCGGGAGTATTTCCTACGAGCAGTACTTC
v_gene: TRBV6-5; d_gene: NA; abundance: few; j_gene: TRBJ1-5; CDR3aa: CASTTFQGPQHF; CDR3nt: TGTGCCAGCACCACTTTCCAGGGGCCCCAGCATTTT
v_gene: TRBV5-4; d_gene: TRBD1; abundance: once; j_gene: TRBJ2-1; CDR3aa: CASSLDRGHNEQFF; CDR3nt: TGTGCCAGCAGCTTGGACAGGGGTCACAATGAGCAGTTCTTC
v_gene: TRBV4-1; d_gene: NA; abundance: NA; j_gene: TRBJ2-5; CDR3aa: CASSQGQEKKETQYF; CDR3nt: TGCGCCAGCAGCCAAGGTCAAGAGAAAAAAGAGACCCAGTACTTC
v_gene: TRBV6-1; d_gene: NA; abundance: NA; j_gene: TRBJ1-2; CDR3aa: CASSEALNGNYGYTF; CDR3nt: TGTGCCAGCAGTGAAGCCCTGAACGGGAACTATGGCTACACCTTC
v_gene: TRBV6-2/TRBV6-3; d_gene: TRBD1; abundance: NA; j_gene: TRBJ2-3; CDR3aa: CASSPSTGGSGDTQYF; CDR3nt: TGTGCCAGCAGCCCTTCAACAGGGGGCTCGGGAGATACGCAGTATTTT
v_gene: TRBV11-3; d_gene: TRBD2; abundance: NA; j_gene: TRBJ2-1; CDR3aa: CASSFQTSATYNEQFF; CDR3nt: TGTGCCAGCAGCTTCCAGACTAGCGCAACCTACAATGAGCAGTTCTTC
v_gene: TRBV15; d_gene: TRBD2; abundance: NA; j_gene: TRBJ2-5; CDR3aa: CATSTKGLAGVGLWQETQYF; CDR3nt: TGTGCCACCAGCACCAAGGGACTAGCGGGAGTTGGTCTTTGGCAAGAGACCCAGTACTTC
v_gene: TRBV7-2; d_gene: NA; abundance: NA; j_gene: TRBJ1-3; CDR3aa: CASSLVQSSGNTIYF; CDR3nt: TGTGCCAGCAGCTTAGTACAGTCCTCTGGAAACACCATATATTTT
v_gene: TRBV4-2; d_gene: TRBD2; abundance: NA; j_gene: TRBJ2-3; CDR3aa: CASSQDLVAGGPDTQYF; CDR3nt: TGTGCCAGCAGCCAAGATCTCGTTGCGGGGGGGCCAGATACGCAGTATTTT
v_gene: TRBV20-1; d_gene: TRBD1; abundance: NA; j_gene: TRBJ2-7; CDR3aa: CSASTGTVTYEQYF; CDR3nt: TGCAGTGCTAGTACCGGGACAGTAACCTACGAGCAGTACTTC
v_gene: TRBV7-2; d_gene: TRBD2; abundance: NA; j_gene: TRBJ2-3; CDR3aa: CASSLASSGGGTDTQYF; CDR3nt: TGTGCCAGCAGCTTAGCGTCTAGCGGGGGCGGCACAGATACGCAGTATTTT
v_gene: TRBV28; d_gene: NA; abundance: once; j_gene: TRBJ1-5; CDR3aa: CASSLGGIRQPQHF; CDR3nt: TGTGCCAGCAGTTTAGGGGGGATACGGCAGCCCCAGCATTTT
v_gene: TRBV11-2; d_gene: TRBD1; abundance: many; j_gene: TRBJ2-3; CDR3aa: CASSQNRLGGKDTQYF; CDR3nt: TGTGCCAGCAGCCAAAATCGGTTAGGGGGCAAAGATACGCAGTATTTT
v_gene: TRBV19; d_gene: NA; abundance: once; j_gene: TRBJ1-1; CDR3aa: CASRPEDRYGTEAFF; CDR3nt: TGTGCCAGTAGACCCGAAGACAGGTACGGAACTGAAGCTTTCTTT
v_gene: TRBV7-2; d_gene: NA; abundance: once; j_gene: TRBJ2-2; CDR3aa: CASSLGLGTPSGGELFF; CDR3nt: TGTGCCAGCAGCTTAGGGCTGGGGACTCCCTCTGGTGGGGAGCTGTTTTTT